These 9 T cell receptor beta chains originate from one sample sequenced in a study of OX40 agonist ivuxolimab in advanced cancers. Sequenced by immunoSEQ multiplex PCR; TCRdb stores in-frame clones only, minus some. The repertoire holds 50,000 to 60,000 clones, roughly 77% seen once, with roughly 1.2% in the top ten. The material sequenced was CD4+ or CD8+ T cells sorted from blood, taken in a trial of the OX40 agonist ivuxolimab. These receptor sequences come from an adult with an advanced solid tumor such as melanoma, head and neck, liver or kidney cancer.

This chain connects TRBV7-3 to TRBJ2-3, with D unresolved. Trimming removed 0 bases from V and 2 bases from J, with 6 bases in between. CDR3 size: 14 residues. Per the germline V gene, CDR1 is SGHTA and CDR2 is FQGTGA. The CDR3 protein is CASSLTSDTDTQYF. The CDR3, as DNA: TGTGCCAGCAGCTTAACGTCTGACACAGATACGCAGTATTTT.

The V and J genes are TRBV4-1 and TRBJ2-4; D not certain. The V gene's germline CDR1 is MGHRA and CDR2 YSYEKL. Trimming took off 1 base at V and 5 bases at J, with 18 bases between the two ends. This CDR3 has 17 residues. CDR3 nucleotide sequence: TGCGCCAGCAGCCAAGTCCCGGCCAGAACAATACAAAACATTCAGTACTTC. It codes for CASSQVPARTIQNIQYF.

The rearrangement joins TRBV27 to TRBJ2-3; TRBD2 matches at 8 bases. Losses at the gene ends were 6 bases for V and 7 bases for J; bases not matched to a gene: 6. The V gene's germline CDR1 is MNHEY and CDR2 SMNVEV (reference sequence). The CDR3 totals 13 residues. The DNA of the CDR3 is TGTGCCAGCAGACTGAGCGGGAGTTATACGCAGTATTTT. Translation: CASRLSGSYTQYF.

This clone was found a few times. The rearrangement uses TRBV30 and TRBJ1-5, with unresolved D. CDR3 size: 14 residues. V dropped 0 bases and J dropped 4 bases, with 10 bases sitting between them. Germline V CDR1 and CDR2: GTSNPN, SVGIG (reference sequence). The DNA for the CDR3 is TGTGCCTGGAGTGTACTAAGTGGAAATCAGCCCCAGCATTTT. Protein product: CAWSVLSGNQPQHF.

The J gene is TRBJ2-3, the V gene TRBV6-5; the match to TRBD2 covers 8 bases. Germline CDR1 reads MNHEY; CDR2 reads SVGAGI. The CDR3 contains 15 residues. J gave up 4 bases and V 6 bases, and 9 bases lay outside the gene matches. The CDR3 sequence: CASRGSGGVPDTQYF. The DNA of the CDR3 is TGTGCCAGCAGGGGATCGGGGGGGGTCCCAGATACGCAGTATTTT.

The chain carries TRBV5-1 and TRBJ2-7; 9 nucleotides align to TRBD2. The CDR3 covers 18 residues. Germline CDR1 reads SGHRS; CDR2 reads YFSETQ. Germline trimming cut 3 bases from V and 1 base from J; bases unmatched to any gene: 14. The CDR3 sequence is CASSWALRASGTSYEQYF. The DNA of the CDR3 is TGCGCCAGCAGCTGGGCCCTTCGGGCTAGCGGGACTTCCTACGAGCAGTACTTC.

The rearrangement joins TRBV2 to TRBJ2-5, with D perhaps TRBD1 or TRBD2 (5 bases each). There are 14 residues in the CDR3. V lost 4 bases, J lost 1 base, and 10 bases lay in between. Germline V gene sequence: CDR1 SNHLY, CDR2 FYNNEI. The DNA of the CDR3 is TGTGCCAGCAGTGGACGGGACCGCCAAGAGACCCAGTACTTC. Its protein is CASSGRDRQETQYF.

The chain has TRBV5-1 and TRBJ1-1; D might be TRBD1 (6 bases). Germline lookup yields CDR1 SGHRS and CDR2 YFSETQ. The V and J ends lost 0 bases and 5 bases respectively, with 11 bases between them. The CDR3 runs 14 residues. DNA of the CDR3: TGCGCCAGCAGCTTGGAGGTAGGGGGGACTGAAGCTTTCTTT. This translates into CASSLEVGGTEAFF.

This clone was seen a single time. J is TRBJ1-4 and V is TRBV9; 8 bases are shared with TRBD1. The CDR3 runs 15 residues. Germline values: CDR1 SGDLS, CDR2 YYNGEE. V was clipped by 4 bases and J by 8 bases; unmatched bases: 10. CDR3 loop: CASSLGQGGMEKLFF. The CDR3 DNA reads as TGTGCCAGCAGCCTCGGACAGGGAGGGATGGAAAAACTGTTTTTT.